The rows below give T cell receptor beta chains drawn from one sample of a study of blood T cell repertoires in COVID-19. The data were produced by immunoSEQ multiplex PCR, yet TCRdb's version contains in-frame clones alone and is incomplete. The sample lists about 150,000 clones; roughly 90% were seen once. Material for sequencing was peripheral blood. These receptor sequences come from a woman aged 55-70 years with active or convalescent COVID-19. The CDR3 runs from the conserved cysteine through the conserved F or W. Each record gives: J gene, clone size, V gene, D gene, CDR3 DNA, CDR3 protein. The D gene is left open where the match is weak. Expanded clones are given a class, and other clones once, few, many or no size at all.

TRBJ1-4 . TRBV3-1/TRBV3-2 . TGTGCCAGCAGCCAAGATCAAAGGACAAAGGTTTTT CASSQDQRTKVF
TRBJ1-2 . TRBV15 TRBD1 TGTGCCACCAGCAGAGCGGACAGGGCCGATGGCTACACCTTC CATSRADRADGYTF
TRBJ2-7 once TRBV7-2 . TGTGCCAGCAGCTTAGACACTCTAGCCTACGAGCAGTACTTC CASSLDTLAYEQYF
TRBJ1-4 . TRBV11-2 TRBD1 TGTGCCAGCCGTGACGACAGGGGTAGTTTTGAAAAACTGTTTTTT CASRDDRGSFEKLFF
TRBJ1-1 . TRBV6-5 TRBD1 TGTGCCAGCAGCGGGACAGGGGGTCGGAACACTGAAGCTTTCTTT CASSGTGGRNTEAFF
TRBJ1-2 . TRBV28 . TGTGCCAGCTACTATGGGGGGGATGGCTACACCTTC CASYYGGDGYTF
TRBJ1-5 . TRBV6-2/TRBV6-3 . TGTGCCAGCAGCCTAAACAATCAGCCCCAGCATTTT CASSLNNQPQHF
TRBJ2-3 few TRBV2 . TGTGCCAGCAGTGAGGCTGGGCCCGGATTCACAGATACGCAGTATTTT CASSEAGPGFTDTQYF
TRBJ1-5 . TRBV7-9 TRBD1 TGTGCCAGTGGACAGGGGGGTACCCCCCAGCATTTT CASGQGGTPQHF
TRBJ1-1 few TRBV6-5 . TGTGCCAGCAGGACCGGGACAAAGAACACTGAAGCTTTCTTT CASRTGTKNTEAFF
TRBJ1-6 . TRBV19 . TGTGCCAGTAGTATTTCTCGGACAGTCAATAATTCACCCCTCCACTTT CASSISRTVNNSPLHF
TRBJ2-1 . TRBV5-1 TRBD2 TGCGCCAGCAGCTCCAGACTAGCGGGCTCCTACAATGAGCAGTTCTTC CASSSRLAGSYNEQFF
TRBJ2-1 . TRBV12-5 . TGTGCTAGTGGTTTGGTACTCGGGGGGCCCGGTGAGCAGTTCTTC CASGLVLGGPGEQFF
TRBJ2-5 . TRBV2 . TGTGCCAGCAGTGATAGTATAGGATTGGGGGGACAAGAGACCCAGTACTTC CASSDSIGLGGQETQYF
TRBJ2-5 few TRBV6-7 . TGTGCCAGCTTCGGGGGATCGGGGGAGACCCAGTACTTC CASFGGSGETQYF
TRBJ1-1 . TRBV27 TRBD1 TGTGCCAGCAGTGCCGGACAGGGGGCGCACACTGAAGCTTTCTTT CASSAGQGAHTEAFF
TRBJ1-2 . TRBV4-3 TRBD1 TGCGCCAGCAGCCAAGATTCGGGGACAGGGGTGGGCTACACCTTC CASSQDSGTGVGYTF
TRBJ1-1 . TRBV20-1 . TGCAGTGCTAGTTCTGCAGGTTTGGCGGCTTTCTTT CSASSAGLAAFF
TRBJ1-5 . TRBV2 . TGTGCCAGCAGTGAGCAGGGCCGGGATCAGCCCCAGCATTTT CASSEQGRDQPQHF
TRBJ2-2 . TRBV6-4 . TGTGCCAGCAGTGACTCGATTTTTCTGGGCAGGGGTGACACCGGGGAGCTGTTTTTT CASSDSIFLGRGDTGELFF
TRBJ2-5 . TRBV5-5 . TGTGCCAGCAGCTTGCTTAACTTTCAAGAGACCCAGTACTTC CASSLLNFQETQYF
TRBJ1-2 . TRBV11-2 . TGTGCCAGCAGCTTATCTGAGGTTAACTATGGCTACACCTTC CASSLSEVNYGYTF
TRBJ1-1 . TRBV29-1 . TGCAGCGTGGATGACAGGCAGAACACTGAAGCTTTCTTT CSVDDRQNTEAFF
TRBJ2-7 . TRBV7-8 TRBD1 TGTGCCAGCAGCTTAGGACAGGGGAGCTCCTACGAGCAGTACTTC CASSLGQGSSYEQYF
TRBJ2-7 . TRBV14 . TGTGCCAGCAGCCACAGGGGCTCGCCTTACGAGCAGTACTTC CASSHRGSPYEQYF
TRBJ2-2 . TRBV13 . TGTGCCAGCAGCTTGGGGCGGGGTAACGGGGAGCTGTTTTTT CASSLGRGNGELFF
TRBJ1-3 . TRBV7-2 TRBD1 TGTGCCAGCAGCTCACAGGGGAGAAACACCATATATTTT CASSSQGRNTIYF
TRBJ2-5 . TRBV2 . TGTGCCAGTACTTTCTGGGCTCCGGGGGAAGAGACCCAGTACTTC CASTFWAPGEETQYF
TRBJ1-4 once TRBV10-3 TRBD1 TGTGCCATCAGTGAAACAGGGGCGGGTAATGAAAAACTGTTTTTT CAISETGAGNEKLFF
TRBJ1-2 . TRBV4-3 TRBD1 TGCGCCAGCAGCCAAGTAGGGGGCGGCTACACCTTC CASSQVGGGYTF
TRBJ2-7 . TRBV6-5 TRBD1 TGTGCCAGCACCCCTGGGTCAGGGGGCAATTACGAGCAGTACTTC CASTPGSGGNYEQYF
TRBJ2-5 once TRBV29-1 TRBD2 TGCAGCGTTCAGCGGGGGGTCCAAGAGACCCAGTACTTC CSVQRGVQETQYF
TRBJ1-2 . TRBV7-2 TRBD1 TGTGCCAGCAGCTTAGGAGGACAGGGCGGCTACACCTTC CASSLGGQGGYTF
TRBJ1-1 . TRBV7-2 TRBD1 TGTGCCAGCAGCCCCCGACAGGGACAGGTAACTGAAGCTTTCTTT CASSPRQGQVTEAFF
TRBJ2-1 . TRBV18 TRBD1 TGTGCCAGCTCACCACTGGAAGGGGGCGGTACGGATGAGCAGTTCTTC CASSPLEGGGTDEQFF
TRBJ1-2 . TRBV12-3/TRBV12-4 . TGTGCCAGCAGTAAGGGGAGGGCCTATGGCTACACCTTC CASSKGRAYGYTF
TRBJ1-4 . TRBV4-3 . TGCGCCAGCAGCCAAGTGGGGGGGATAAGTGAAAAACTGTTTTTT CASSQVGGISEKLFF
TRBJ1-1 once TRBV4-1 TRBD1 TGCGCCAGCAGCCAGCCCCGGGACAGGGGCGCTGAAGCTTTCTTT CASSQPRDRGAEAFF
TRBJ2-1 . TRBV21-1 . TGTGCCAGCAGCCCCCCGGGCCGACAGGTGAATAAGTACAATGAGCAGTTCTTC CASSPPGRQVNKYNEQFF
TRBJ1-4 . TRBV6-5 TRBD1 TGTGCCAGCAGGGACGGGACAGACTATGAAAAACTGTTTTTT CASRDGTDYEKLFF
TRBJ1-1 . TRBV7-9 TRBD1 TGTGCCAGCAGCCCGGACAGGGCTGAGTCTTTCTTT CASSPDRAESFF
TRBJ2-7 . TRBV10-3 . TGTGCCATCAGTCAGTCCGGGCGGCGGGACGAGCAGTACTTC CAISQSGRRDEQYF
TRBJ2-7 . TRBV4-1 . TGCGCCAGCAGCCAAACGGTCTCCTACGAGCAGTACTTC CASSQTVSYEQYF
TRBJ1-5 . TRBV19 . TGTGCCAGTAGTATAGATCAGGGAAGTCAGCCCCAGCATTTT CASSIDQGSQPQHF
TRBJ2-7 . TRBV18 . TGTGCCAGCTCACCCGTGGAAGGGACTGGCTCCTACGAGCAGTACTTC CASSPVEGTGSYEQYF
TRBJ1-1 . TRBV15 . TGTGCCACCAGCGGAGCCGGAGGGACTGAAGCTTTCTTT CATSGAGGTEAFF